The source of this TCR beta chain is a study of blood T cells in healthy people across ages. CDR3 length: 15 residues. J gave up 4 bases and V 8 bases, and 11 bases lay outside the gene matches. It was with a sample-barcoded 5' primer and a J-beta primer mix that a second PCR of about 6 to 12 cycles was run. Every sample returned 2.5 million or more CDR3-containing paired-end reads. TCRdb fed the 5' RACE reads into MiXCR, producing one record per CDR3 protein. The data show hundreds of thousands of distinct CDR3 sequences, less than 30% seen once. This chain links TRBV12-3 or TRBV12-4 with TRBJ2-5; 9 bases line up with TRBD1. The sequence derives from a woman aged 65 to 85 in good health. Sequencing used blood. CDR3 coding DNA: TGTGCCAGCGGGTCGGGACAGGGAGTGAGAGAGACCCAGTACTTC. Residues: CASGSGQGVRETQYF.